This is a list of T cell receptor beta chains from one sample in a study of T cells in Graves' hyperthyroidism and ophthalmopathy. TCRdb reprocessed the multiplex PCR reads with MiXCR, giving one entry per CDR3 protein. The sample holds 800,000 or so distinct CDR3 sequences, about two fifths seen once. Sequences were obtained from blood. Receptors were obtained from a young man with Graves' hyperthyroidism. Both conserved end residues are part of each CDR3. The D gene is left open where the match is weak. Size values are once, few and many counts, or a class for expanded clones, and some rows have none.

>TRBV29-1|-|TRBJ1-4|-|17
TGCAGCGTTGAGGGACTAGCGGGGGGAGGTGGTACTGAAAAACTGTTTTTT
CSVEGLAGGGGTEKLFF
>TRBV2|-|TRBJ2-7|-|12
TGCGCCAGCAGCGGGCAGACCTGGGAGCAGTACTTC
CASSGQTWEQYF
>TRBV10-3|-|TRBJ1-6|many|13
TGTGCCATCAGTGAGTCAGAGGGATCACCCCTCCACTTT
CAISESEGSPLHF
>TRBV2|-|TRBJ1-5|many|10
TGTGCCAGCGGAGATCAGCCCCAGCATTTT
CASGDQPQHF
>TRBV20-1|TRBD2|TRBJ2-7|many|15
TGCAGTGCTAGAGATCCTCAGCGGGACCCCTACGAGCAGTACTTC
CSARDPQRDPYEQYF
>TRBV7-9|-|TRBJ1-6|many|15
TGTGCCAGCAGCTTAGTGGGCAGGAATAATTCACCCCTCCACTTT
CASSLVGRNNSPLHF
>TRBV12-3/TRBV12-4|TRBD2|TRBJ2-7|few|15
TGTGCCAGCAGTGTGGGTAGCGGGAGGACCTACGAGCAGTACTTC
CASSVGSGRTYEQYF
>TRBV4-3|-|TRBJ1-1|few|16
TGCGCCAGCAGCCAAGAGCAGTATGGCATGGACACTGAAGCTTTCTTT
CASSQEQYGMDTEAFF
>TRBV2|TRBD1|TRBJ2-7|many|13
TGTGCCAGCAGGCGACAGGGGGGCGACGAGCAGTACTTC
CASRRQGGDEQYF
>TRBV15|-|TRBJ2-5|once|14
TGTGCCACCAGCAGTTACACTCGCTCCGAGACCCAGTACTTC
CATSSYTRSETQYF
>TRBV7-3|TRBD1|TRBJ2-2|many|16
TGTGCCAGCAGCTCCCTGGACAGGGCGGCCACCGGGGAGCTGTTTTTT
CASSSLDRAATGELFF
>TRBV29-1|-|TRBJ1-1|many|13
TGCAGCGTATCCAAGACAGGGAACACTGAAGCTTTCTTT
CSVSKTGNTEAFF
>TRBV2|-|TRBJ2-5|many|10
TGTGCCAGCGTGTTGGAGACCCAGTACTTC
CASVLETQYF
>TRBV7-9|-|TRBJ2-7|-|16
TGTGCCAGCACTGTCTCCCTCGGCGGGACACTCTACGAGCAGTACTTC
CASTVSLGGTLYEQYF
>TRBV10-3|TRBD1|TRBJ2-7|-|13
TGTGCTAGGTCGACGACAGGGGTGGACGAGCAGTACTTC
CARSTTGVDEQYF
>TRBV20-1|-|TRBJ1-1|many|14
TGCAGTGCTGGGGTCGGGGGAGGCCACACTGAAGCTTTCTTT
CSAGVGGGHTEAFF
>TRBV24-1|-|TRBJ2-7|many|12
TGTGCCACCAGTGATTTCCCCTACGAGCAGTACTTC
CATSDFPYEQYF
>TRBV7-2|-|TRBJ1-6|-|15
TGCGCCAGCAGCCACCTGAGCTCCTATAATTCACCCCTCCACTTT
CASSHLSSYNSPLHF
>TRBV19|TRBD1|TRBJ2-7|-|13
TGTGCCAGTAGGGAACAGGGGAAGCGCGAGCAGTACTTC
CASREQGKREQYF
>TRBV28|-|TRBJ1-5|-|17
TGTGCCAGCAGTACTCTTGGCCCCACAAGAGGCGTTACGCCCCAGCATTTT
CASSTLGPTRGVTPQHF
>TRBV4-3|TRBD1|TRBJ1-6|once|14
TGCACCAGCAGCCAAGATTACAGGGGCCCGAGCCTCCACTTT
CTSSQDYRGPSLHF
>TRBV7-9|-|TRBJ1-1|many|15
TGTGCCAGCAGCCATCCGACAGCGCCGAACACTGAAGCTTTCTTT
CASSHPTAPNTEAFF
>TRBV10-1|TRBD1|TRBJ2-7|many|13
TGCGCCAGCACCGGACAGGGGGACCACGAGCAGTACTTC
CASTGQGDHEQYF
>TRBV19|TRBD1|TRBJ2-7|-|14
TGTGCCAGTTTACCCGGGACAGCTTCCTACGAGCAGTACTTC
CASLPGTASYEQYF
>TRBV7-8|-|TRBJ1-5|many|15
TGTGCCAGCAGCTTCCTGCACAACAGCAATCAGCCCCAGCATTTT
CASSFLHNSNQPQHF
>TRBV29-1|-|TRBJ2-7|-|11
TGCAGCTTGCCAGGCCTCGGCGAGCAGTACTTC
CSLPGLGEQYF
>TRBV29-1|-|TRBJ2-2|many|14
TGCAGCGTAGAGACGCAGGGGGGTACCGGGGAGCTGTTTTTT
CSVETQGGTGELFF
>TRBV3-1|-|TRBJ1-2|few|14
TGTGCCAGCAGCCTCCTCCTGGGGAGAGCGGGCTACACCTTC
CASSLLLGRAGYTF
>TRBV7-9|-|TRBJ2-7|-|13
TGTGCCAGCACCTACAGCTTCTCCTACGGGCAGTACTTC
CASTYSFSYGQYF
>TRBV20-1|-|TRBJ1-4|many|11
TGCAGTGCTTCGACTGATGAAAAACTGTTTTTT
CSASTDEKLFF
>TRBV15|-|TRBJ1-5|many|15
TGTGCCACCAGCAGTGGGGACATCAGCAATCAGCCCCAGCATTTT
CATSSGDISNQPQHF
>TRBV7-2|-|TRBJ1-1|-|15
TGTGCCAGCAGTCAAGCCGGGGTAATGAACACTGAAGCTTTCTTT
CASSQAGVMNTEAFF
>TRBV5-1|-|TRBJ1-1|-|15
TGCGCCAGCAGCCCTATCTGGTTGGAGAGCACTGAAGCTTTCTTT
CASSPIWLESTEAFF
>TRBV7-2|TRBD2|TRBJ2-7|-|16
TGTGCCAGCAGCAACCTGGGGACTAGCGGGCCTCTCGAGCAGTACTTC
CASSNLGTSGPLEQYF
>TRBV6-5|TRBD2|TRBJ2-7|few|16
TGTGCCAGCAGTTACTCGAGCGCTAGCGGGAGCAGTGAGCAGTACTTC
CASSYSSASGSSEQYF
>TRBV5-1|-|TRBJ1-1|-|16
TGCGCCAGCAGACAAGGATTATCCGGCAAGGGCACTGAAGCTTTCTTT
CASRQGLSGKGTEAFF
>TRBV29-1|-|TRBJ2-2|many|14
TGCAGCGTTTCCCGCGTGGGGAACACCGGGGAGCTGTTTTTT
CSVSRVGNTGELFF
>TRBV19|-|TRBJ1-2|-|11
TGTGCCACTCTTGACAACTATGGCTACACCTTC
CATLDNYGYTF
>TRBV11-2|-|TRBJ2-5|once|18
TGTGCCAGCAGCCCCACCCAGGCTAACCTACGGGGATCAGAGACCCAGTACTTC
CASSPTQANLRGSETQYF
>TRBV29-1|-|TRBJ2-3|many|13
TGCAGCGTTGCCAGGGCAAGCACAGATACGCAGTATTTT
CSVARASTDTQYF
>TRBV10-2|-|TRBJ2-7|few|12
TGTGCCAGCCGGCGGAATTCCTACGAGCAGTACTTC
CASRRNSYEQYF
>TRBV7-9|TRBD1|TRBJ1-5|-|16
TGTGCCAGCAGCTTAGGACCGGGACAGGGTAATCAGCCCCAGCATTTT
CASSLGPGQGNQPQHF
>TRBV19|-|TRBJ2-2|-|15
TGTGCCAGTAGTGTTGTTGAAGGGCTTGGCGGGGAGCTGTTTTTT
CASSVVEGLGGELFF
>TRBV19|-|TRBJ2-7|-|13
TGTGCCAGTAGTCCCAGGGTGGTGTACGAGCAGTACTTC
CASSPRVVYEQYF
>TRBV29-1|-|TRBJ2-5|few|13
TGCAGCACCAGGCCCTTATACCAAGAGACCCAGTACTTC
CSTRPLYQETQYF
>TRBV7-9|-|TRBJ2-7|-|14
TGTGCCAGCAGAGGGATCTCCGGGTCCTACGAGCAGTACTTC
CASRGISGSYEQYF
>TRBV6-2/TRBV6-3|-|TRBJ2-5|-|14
TGTGCCAGCAGCCTCCGGTCAGCGGAAGAGACCCAGTACTTC
CASSLRSAEETQYF
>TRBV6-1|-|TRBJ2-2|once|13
TGTGCCAGCAAGCCGACAGCTACCGGGGAGCTGTTTTTT
CASKPTATGELFF
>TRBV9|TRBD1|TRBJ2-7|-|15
TGTGCCAGCACCGAGCAGGGGGCGAAGTCCTACGAGCAGTACTTC
CASTEQGAKSYEQYF
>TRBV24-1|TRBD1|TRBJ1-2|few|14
TGTGCCACCAGTGACCGGGGACAGGCCCAAGGCTACACCTTC
CATSDRGQAQGYTF
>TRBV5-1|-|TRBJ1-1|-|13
TGCGCCAGCAGCTTGGGTCAGGACTTTGAAGCTTTCTTT
CASSLGQDFEAFF
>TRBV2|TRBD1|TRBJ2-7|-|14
TGTGCCAGTAACTCCGGGACAGGGACCTACGAGCAGTACTTC
CASNSGTGTYEQYF